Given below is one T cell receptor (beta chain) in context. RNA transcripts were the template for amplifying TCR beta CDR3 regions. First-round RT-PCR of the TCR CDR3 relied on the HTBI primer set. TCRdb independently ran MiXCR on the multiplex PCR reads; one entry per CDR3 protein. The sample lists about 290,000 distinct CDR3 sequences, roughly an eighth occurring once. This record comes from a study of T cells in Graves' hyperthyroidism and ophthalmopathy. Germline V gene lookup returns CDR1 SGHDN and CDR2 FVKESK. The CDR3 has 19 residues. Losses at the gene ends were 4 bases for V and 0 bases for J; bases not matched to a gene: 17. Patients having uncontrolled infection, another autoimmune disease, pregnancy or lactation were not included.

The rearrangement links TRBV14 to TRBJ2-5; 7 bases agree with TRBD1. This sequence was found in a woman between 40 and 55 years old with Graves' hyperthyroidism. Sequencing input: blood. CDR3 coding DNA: TGTGCCAGCAGCCTTTCCCTTGTAAAAAGGGGGCGCGACCAAGAGACCCAGTACTTC. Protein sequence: CASSLSLVKRGRDQETQYF.